A single sample gave rise to the 14 T cell receptor beta chains below, sequenced in a study of shared clonotypes between healthy human individuals. Clones were sequenced by immunoSEQ multiplex PCR, and TCRdb holds only the in-frame ones, with some missing. This sample has under 1,100,000 clones, with about 77% found just once. Input material: memory CD4+ T cells sorted from blood. The subset here: CD45RA-negative fraction. The source of these receptors is a man between 18 and 29 years old in good health.

The rearrangement links TRBV15 to TRBJ2-5, with D perhaps TRBD2 (6 bases). CDR3 size: 15 residues. V was shortened by 2 bases and J by 0 bases, with 10 bases between the two germline ends. In germline, CDR1 is LNHNV, CDR2 YYDKDF (reference sequence). CDR3 residues: CATSRPLAYQETQYF. In DNA, the CDR3 is TGTGCCACCAGCAGACCCCTAGCGTACCAAGAGACCCAGTACTTC.

The V and J genes are TRBV9 and TRBJ1-3; 7 bases align to TRBD1. With 0 bases clipped from V and 1 base from J, the junction kept 4 bases outside the gene matches. CDR3 length equals 16 residues. Germline V gene data show CDR1 as SGDLS and CDR2 as YYNGEE. The DNA of the CDR3 is TGTGCCAGCAGCGTAGACGGGACAGCTTCTGGAAACACCATATATTTT. This translates into CASSVDGTASGNTIYF.

The chain has TRBV7-2 and TRBJ2-5; possible D gene TRBD2, 6 bases. V dropped 5 bases and J dropped 1 base, with 11 bases sitting between them. This CDR3 region has 14 residues. Germline V gene lookup returns CDR1 SGHTA and CDR2 FQGNSA. CDR3 DNA sequence: TGTGCCAGCAGCCCTCCTAGCGTCCAAGAGACCCAGTACTTC. Protein: CASSPPSVQETQYF.

The chain has TRBV14 and TRBJ1-3; D unclear. The CDR3 has 17 residues. The germline V gene encodes CDR1 SGHDN and CDR2 FVKESK. Trimming took off 0 bases at V and 4 bases at J, with 16 bases between the two ends. The CDR3 nucleotides are TGTGCCAGCAGCCAAGAATTCACGGGGAGCGGAGGAAACACCATATATTTT. Translation: CASSQEFTGSGGNTIYF.

The V and J genes are TRBV2 and TRBJ1-2; 9 bases are a match to TRBD1. J lost 2 bases, V lost 6 bases, and 4 bases had no gene match. Germline V lookup: CDR1 SNHLY, CDR2 FYNNEI. CDR3 length: 14 residues. CDR3 protein: CASRVDRGNYGYTF. For the CDR3, the DNA is TGTGCCAGCAGGGTCGACAGGGGGAACTATGGCTACACCTTC. Combining the CDR3 with reference TRBV2 and TRBJ1-2 gives the whole variable domain EPEVTQTPSHQVTQMGQEVILRCVPISNHLYFYWYRQILGQKVEFLVSFYNNEISEKSEIFDDQFSVERPDGSNFTLKIRSTKLEDSAMYFCASRVDRGNYGYTFGSGTRLTVV.

This chain joins TRBV11-2 and TRBJ2-2; unclear D gene. The CDR3 consists of 14 residues. Trimming shortened V by 5 bases and J by 2 bases, and 9 bases separated the two germline ends. CDR1 SGHAT and CDR2 FQNNGV come from the germline V gene. The CDR3: CASSGRVNTGELFF. Written as DNA, the CDR3 is TGTGCCAGCAGCGGCCGGGTCAACACCGGGGAGCTGTTTTTT.

As to this clone: The same CDR3 can be traced to other DNA sequences in this sample. The V call is TRBV7-9, the J call TRBJ2-3; 8 nucleotides line up with TRBD1. Germline V gene lookup returns CDR1 SEHNR and CDR2 FQNEAQ (reference sequence). The CDR3 extends over 13 amino acids. The V segment lost 1 base and the J segment 6 bases; nucleotides outside the gene matches: 0. The CDR3 DNA is TGTGCCAGCAGCTTAGGGACAGGGGATACGCAGTATTTT. Its translation: CASSLGTGDTQYF.

The chain uses TRBV7-8 and TRBJ1-1, with 9 bases aligning to TRBD1. Germline V gene data show CDR1 as SGHVS and CDR2 as FQNEAQ. V lost 8 bases to trimming and J lost 4 bases; unmatched junction nucleotides: 2. This CDR3 is built from 12 residues. The CDR3 bases are TGTGCCAGCTTGACAGGGGGCACTGAAGCTTTCTTT. Residues: CASLTGGTEAFF.

The chain carries TRBV29-1 and TRBJ1-1; 7 nucleotides match TRBD1. Losses at the gene ends were 3 bases for V and 1 base for J; bases not matched to a gene: 5. Germline CDR1 is SQVTM and CDR2 is ANQGSEA. The length of the CDR3 is 14 residues. The CDR3 loop is CSVEPTGENTEAFF. Here the CDR3 DNA reads TGCAGCGTTGAGCCAACAGGGGAGAACACTGAAGCTTTCTTT.

J is TRBJ1-4 and V is TRBV5-1; TRBD1 might be the D (6 bases). Trimming removed 7 bases from V and 7 bases from J, with 23 bases in between. Germline CDR1 is SGHRS and CDR2 is YFSETQ. The CDR3 is made up of 16 amino acids. The CDR3 nucleotides read TGCGCCAGCTCTTCTAGCGGGACACTCGGCGGTGAAAAACTGTTTTTT. Translating gives CASSSSGTLGGEKLFF.

J is TRBJ2-7 and V is TRBV6-1; a weak D match, TRBD1 (6 bases). The CDR3 length is 15 residues. Germline CDR1 reads MNHNS; CDR2 reads SASEGT. V lost 2 bases, J lost 5 bases, and 16 bases lay in between. This CDR3 reads CASSERTAGRDEQYF. The CDR3 DNA reads TGTGCCAGCAGTGAAAGGACAGCAGGAAGGGACGAGCAGTACTTC.

The chain links TRBV18 to TRBJ1-6; the match to TRBD1 covers 7 bases. Germline CDR1 is KGHSH and CDR2 is LQKENI. V shed 3 bases and J 4 bases; nucleotides not matched to a gene: 6. The CDR3 is 16 amino acids. The CDR3: CASSPDRRGYNSPLHF. CDR3 nucleotide sequence: TGTGCCAGCTCACCGGACAGGAGGGGTTATAATTCACCCCTCCACTTT.

The chain recombines TRBV15 with TRBJ2-6; 9 bases map to TRBD1. The CDR3 is 18 amino acids. Germline V gene sequence: CDR1 LNHNV, CDR2 YYDKDF (reference sequence). Losses at the gene ends were 1 base for V and 4 bases for J; bases not matched to a gene: 8. CDR3 in DNA: TGTGCCACCAGCAGAGCGGGACAGGGAACGATGGGGGCCAACGTCCTGACTTTC. Residues: CATSRAGQGTMGANVLTF.

The genes are TRBV5-4 and TRBJ2-5; 10 nucleotides line up with TRBD2. CDR3 size: 15 residues. Germline V gene data show CDR1 as SGHNT and CDR2 as YYREEE (reference sequence). The V and J ends lost 4 bases and 4 bases, in that order; junction bases with no gene match: 7. The CDR3 loop reads CASSPLQREGETQYF. Here the CDR3 DNA reads TGTGCCAGCAGCCCATTGCAGCGGGAGGGAGAGACCCAGTACTTC.